Given below is one TCR beta chain in context. The record originates from a study of OX40 agonist ivuxolimab in advanced cancers. This CDR3 spans 18 amino acids. V dropped 4 bases and J dropped 2; count of bases not matched to a gene: 14. The V gene's germline CDR1 is SGHTA and CDR2 FQGNSA. TCRdb keeps only in-frame clones here, not all; method: immunoSEQ multiplex PCR. The sample has about 64,000 clones, roughly 87% seen once. Source: CD4+ or CD8+ T cells sorted from blood, taken in a trial of the OX40 agonist ivuxolimab. The source is an adult with an advanced solid tumor such as melanoma, head and neck, liver or kidney cancer. The rearrangement links TRBV7-2 to TRBJ2-3; TRBD2 agrees at 8 bases. DNA for the CDR3: TGTGCCAGCAGCTCCCGCCACCTGAGCGGGGGTTTCACAGATACGCAGTATTTT. This encodes CASSSRHLSGGFTDTQYF.